This TCR beta chain was retrieved from a study of cytomegalovirus exposure and HLA in healthy donors. About the study: The 120 validation repertoires, a later analysis reported, used the same platform as the approximately 650 first-cohort repertoires.

Points on this clone: Its antigen is not known.

Study-wide results and caveats: Rare TCR sequences dominated, though some public TCRs recurred in many donors. Reports described diagnosis of cytomegalovirus status by the classifier as highly specific and sensitive.

Germline V gene lookup returns CDR1 ENHRY and CDR2 SYGVKD. The CDR3 runs 14 residues. With V trimmed by 7 bases and J by 5 bases, 5 bases remained unmatched. Assay: immunoSEQ multiplex PCR; the TCRdb copy retains only in-frame clones and omits some. Of almost 65,000 clones detected, approximately 90% appear once; the ten largest clones hold 1.7%. This clonotype was sampled from a woman aged 18-29 years in good health and CMV-seronegative. The V call is TRBV10-3, the J call TRBJ1-6; 7 nucleotides match TRBD1. What was sequenced was PBMCs. CDR3 amino acids: CAITFDRDNSPLHF. In DNA form, the CDR3 reads TGTGCCATCACTTTTGACAGGGATAATTCACCCCTCCACTTT.